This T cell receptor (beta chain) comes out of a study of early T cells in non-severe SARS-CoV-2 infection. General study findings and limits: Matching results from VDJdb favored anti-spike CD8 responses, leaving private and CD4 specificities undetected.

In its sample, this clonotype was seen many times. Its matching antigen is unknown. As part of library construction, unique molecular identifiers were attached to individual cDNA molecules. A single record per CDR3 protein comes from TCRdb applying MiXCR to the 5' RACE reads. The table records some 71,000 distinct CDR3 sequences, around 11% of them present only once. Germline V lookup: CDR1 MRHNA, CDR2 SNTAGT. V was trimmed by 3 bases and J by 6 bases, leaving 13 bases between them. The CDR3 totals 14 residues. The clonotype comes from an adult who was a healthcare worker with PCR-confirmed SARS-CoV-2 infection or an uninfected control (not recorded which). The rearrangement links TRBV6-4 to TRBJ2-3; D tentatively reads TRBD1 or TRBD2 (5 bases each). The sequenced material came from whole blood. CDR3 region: CASSEIGDRDTQYF. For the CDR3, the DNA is TGTGCCAGCAGTGAGATCGGGGACCGCGATACGCAGTATTTT.